Sequencing of this T cell receptor (beta chain) was carried out in a study of blood T cell repertoires in COVID-19. Study as a whole: COVID-19 samples from acute and convalescent phases originated in the United States, Italy and Spain. The analysed material was cDNA or gDNA that came from T cells, B-cell-depleted T cells, or PBMCs.

As handled by the study authors: Estimation of nucleated cell counts relied on the amplification of reference gene primers. TCRdb keeps only in-frame clones here, not all; method: immunoSEQ multiplex PCR. V and J calls and clone size are as listed in that table; D and trimming were resolved from the DNA. The repertoire holds about 77,000 clones, with around 67% as singletons. From germline, CDR1 is LNHDA and CDR2 SQIVND (reference sequence). This CDR3 spans 19 amino acids. V gave up 3 bases and J gave up 1 base; unmatched junction bases: 15. The origin of this receptor is a man in his sixties with acute or convalescent COVID-19. The rearrangement links TRBV19 to TRBJ2-4; 7 bases match TRBD1. Sequenced: peripheral blood. The CDR3 DNA reads as TGTGCCAGTAGTATGGGACAGATAATTTTCTCGTCCGCCAAAAACATTCAGTACTTC. Amino acids: CASSMGQIIFSSAKNIQYF.